A selection of T cell receptor beta chains follows, all from one sample in a study of blood T cell repertoires in COVID-19. The table came from immunoSEQ multiplex PCR; TCRdb's copy has only in-frame clones and leaves some out. The sample has approximately 150,000 clones, 87% seen once; the top ten hold around 6.5%. Sequencing input: peripheral blood. The receptors here all came from a man older than 75 with acute or convalescent COVID-19. Both conserved end residues are part of each CDR3. The D gene is left open where the match is weak. Some rows mark clone size as missing; the rest say once, few, many or name a class of expanded clone.

CAITTSRTGGKQYF TGTGCCATCACTACCTCTCGGACAGGGGGCAAGCAGTACTTC TRBV28 NA TRBD1 TRBJ2-7
CASSLSIGRVNTEAFF TGTGCCAGCAGCTTAAGTATCGGCAGGGTTAACACTGAAGCTTTCTTT TRBV5-4 NA NA TRBJ1-1
CASRLSGRREADNEQFF TGTGCCAGTAGGCTTAGCGGGAGGAGGGAAGCGGACAATGAGCAGTTCTTC TRBV19 NA TRBD2 TRBJ2-1
CASGTSSGGNTIYF TGTGCCTCCGGGACATCCTCGGGTGGAAACACCATATATTTT TRBV30 NA NA TRBJ1-3
CASSQVVGDSPLHF TGTGCCAGCAGCCAAGTTGTCGGGGATTCACCCCTCCACTTT TRBV3-1/TRBV3-2 once NA TRBJ1-6
CASSYSGPLRETQYF TGTGCCAGCAGTTACTCGGGGCCACTCCGCGAGACCCAGTACTTC TRBV6-2/TRBV6-3 NA NA TRBJ2-5
CASSVLGNGGTGETQYF TGTGCCAGCAGCGTACTGGGGAACGGGGGGACCGGGGAGACCCAGTACTTC TRBV9 NA TRBD2 TRBJ2-5
CASSQDAGGEADTQYF TGTGCCAGCAGCCAAGATGCGGGCGGGGAGGCAGATACGCAGTATTTT TRBV3-1/TRBV3-2 NA NA TRBJ2-3
CASAPGNSNQPQHF TGTGCCAGCGCGCCGGGGAATAGCAATCAGCCCCAGCATTTT TRBV28 NA NA TRBJ1-5
CASSQSWDRDYGYTF TGTGCCAGCAGCCAATCATGGGACAGGGACTATGGCTACACCTTC TRBV3-1/TRBV3-2 NA TRBD1 TRBJ1-2
CASSEARLAGAEQFF TGTGCCAGCAGTGAAGCCCGACTAGCGGGAGCGGAGCAGTTCTTC TRBV6-1 NA TRBD2 TRBJ2-1
CASSQARGTSSGNTIYF TGTGCCAGCAGCCAGGCTAGGGGGACTAGCTCTGGAAACACCATATATTTT TRBV3-1/TRBV3-2 NA NA TRBJ1-3
CASSLQGSAGELFF TGTGCCAGCAGCTTACAGGGAAGCGCCGGGGAGCTGTTTTTT TRBV7-8 few NA TRBJ2-2
CASSQGGSTSSYNEQFF TGTGCCAGCAGCCAAGGAGGCAGTACGAGCTCCTACAATGAGCAGTTCTTC TRBV5-4 NA NA TRBJ2-1